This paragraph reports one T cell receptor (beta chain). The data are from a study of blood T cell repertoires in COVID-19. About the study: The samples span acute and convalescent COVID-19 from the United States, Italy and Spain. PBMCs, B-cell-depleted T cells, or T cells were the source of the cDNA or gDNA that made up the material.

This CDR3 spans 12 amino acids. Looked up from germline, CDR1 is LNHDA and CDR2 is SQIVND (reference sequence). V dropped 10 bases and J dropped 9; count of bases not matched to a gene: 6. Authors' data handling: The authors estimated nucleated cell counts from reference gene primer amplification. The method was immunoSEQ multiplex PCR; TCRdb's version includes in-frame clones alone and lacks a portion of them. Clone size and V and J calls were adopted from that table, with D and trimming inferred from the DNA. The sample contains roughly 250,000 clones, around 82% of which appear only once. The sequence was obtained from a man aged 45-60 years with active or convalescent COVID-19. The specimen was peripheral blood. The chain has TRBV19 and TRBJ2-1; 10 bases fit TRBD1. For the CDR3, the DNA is TGTGCCACCCGGGACAGGGGAAGTGAGCAGTTCTTC. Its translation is CATRDRGSEQFF.